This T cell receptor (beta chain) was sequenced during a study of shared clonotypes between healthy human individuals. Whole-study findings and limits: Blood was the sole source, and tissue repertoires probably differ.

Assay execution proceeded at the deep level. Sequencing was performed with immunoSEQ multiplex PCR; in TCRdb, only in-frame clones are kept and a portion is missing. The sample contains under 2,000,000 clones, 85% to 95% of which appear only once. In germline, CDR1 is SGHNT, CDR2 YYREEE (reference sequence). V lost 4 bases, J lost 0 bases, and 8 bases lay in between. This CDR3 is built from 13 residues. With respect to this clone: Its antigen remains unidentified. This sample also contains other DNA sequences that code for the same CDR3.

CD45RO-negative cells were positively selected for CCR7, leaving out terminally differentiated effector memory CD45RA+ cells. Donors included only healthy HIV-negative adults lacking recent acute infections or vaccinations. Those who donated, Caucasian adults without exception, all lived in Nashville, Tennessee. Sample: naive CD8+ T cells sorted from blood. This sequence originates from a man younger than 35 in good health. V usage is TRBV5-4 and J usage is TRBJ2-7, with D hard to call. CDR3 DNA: TGTGCCAGCAGCCCACGTGGCTCCTACGAGCAGTACTTC. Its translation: CASSPRGSYEQYF.